Listed here is a single T cell receptor (beta chain). The clone's antigen remains unknown. Base qualities are not at hand, and no much larger clone is one base apart. The cohort comprised fewer than 750 healthy bone marrow donors. At the time of sampling, all cohort members were nominally healthy, though unrecorded immune exposures were likely present. The donor tested CMV seropositive, placing the donor among the 290 or so seropositive members of the cohort. Each donor provided a peripheral blood sample, and peripheral blood mononuclear cells were used for TCR beta sequencing. The Qiagen DNeasy Blood Extraction Kit was used to extract genomic DNA from the blood cell samples. This sample was taken from a study of cytomegalovirus exposure and HLA in healthy donors (dated by TCRdb to 2016 to 2017). With respect to the entire study: An earlier analysis of approximately 640 of the donors reported approximately 300 Gb of sequence data and some 120 million unique TCR beta sequences from approximately 180 million T cells. About 310 gigabases of sequencing data and 70 million to 85 million unique TCR sequences were included in an early release covering about 700 HLA-typed donors. Among the roughly 400 genotyped donors, under 90% belonged to the genetic ancestry cluster associated with self-reported Caucasian donors. The study aimed to test whether cataloging public T cell receptors could reveal signatures of past pathogen exposure. Using immunosequencing, the study profiled T cell repertoires from around 680 subjects and related those repertoires to cytomegalovirus serostatus. Besides the first cohort of about 730 subjects, a separate validation cohort made up of 120 different subjects was used. To predict cytomegalovirus infection status, the study combined high-throughput TCR immunosequencing, statistical association of individual TCRs with disease status, and machine learning. In a later analysis, previously published TCR beta repertoires from 666 donors were re-analyzed and high-resolution HLA genotyping was added so that TCR occurrence patterns could be studied. The later analysis used no new phenotypic data to find candidate immune exposures, relying instead on TCR beta sequences and their occurrence across donors. In an earlier analysis of around 540 of the donors, high-throughput TCR beta sequencing was used to judge whether each TCR beta V gene segment behaved as functional or pseudogenic. Alongside the repertoire data, information on donor age, sex, ethnicity and CMV serostatus was compiled. A later genetic analysis used genome-wide SNP genotypes for about three fifths of the roughly 700 donors, treating that subset as a discovery cohort. All discovery cohort repertoires had been generated using a single sequencing platform. HLA typing included class I and class II loci at four-digit resolution. Typing coverage varied by locus: about 620-630 donors for A, B, C, DRB1 and DQB1; 500 to 550 for DQA1; nearly 610 for DPA1; approximately 450 for DPB1. About 5 DR-DQ haplotypes were handled as single units for association and clustering, since linkage in the cohort was strong. Among about 370 genotyped donors of the cohort, an average of around 250,000 unique TCR beta nucleotide sequences was sequenced per donor, of which roughly 18% were non-productive.

CDR1 and CDR2 (SGHDT, YYEEEE) derive from the germline V gene. Trimming takes 4 bases off V and 8 bases off J; junction bases not matched to a gene: 8. From cysteine to phenylalanine, the CDR3 is 13 amino acids long. Only the CDR3 DNA stays, 39 bases, in frame from base 1. The library relied on the immunoSEQ multiplex PCR assay. For the multiplex PCR, a mixture combining 60 forward primers for TCR Vbeta segments and 13 reverse primers for TCR Jbeta segments was used. The CDR3 region of rearranged TCR beta genes was amplified from genomic DNA with a multiplex PCR assay. Amplified TCR beta libraries were sequenced as 87-base-pair reads on the Illumina HiSeq System. In the source study's methods: Across the 700 or so repertoires, a later analysis counted approximately 83 million unique TCR beta chains, roughly 11 million of which were shared by at least two donors. To remove PCR and sequencing errors, raw reads were error-corrected and collapsed into unique sequences using a nearest-neighbor algorithm that merged closely related sequences. Alignment of CDR3 sequences to IMGT reference sequences was used to assign V, D and J gene segments. For a sequence to be retained, a match of at least six nucleotides to both a V gene segment and a J gene segment was required. Rearrangements were classified as productive when the CDR3 lacked stop codons and remained in frame with V and J, and all other rearrangements were classified as non-productive. Following IMGT convention, CDR3 was defined as the stretch from the second conserved V-encoded cysteine to the conserved J-encoded phenylalanine. Sequences without an unambiguous match to a single V gene segment were excluded from the earlier analysis of approximately 560 of the donors. An earlier analysis of a few hundred of the donors called V segments functional above 56.7% productive rearrangements and segregating when the between-donor standard deviation exceeded 5%. A statistical classification framework was built to diagnose cytomegalovirus status from the catalog of TCR beta chain sequences. In a later analysis, V and J genes were assigned by comparing TCR nucleotide sequences against IMGT/GENE-DB human TR gene sequences. A later analysis assigned CDR3 sequences and most-parsimonious VDJ recombination scenarios with the TCRdist pipeline. In a later analysis, each TCR beta chain was defined by its CDR3 amino acid sequence together with its V-gene family, and reads lacking a unique V-gene family were excluded. In a later analysis, 500 to 650 highly shared, low-generation-probability nucleotide sequences were removed to address suspected cross-contamination and a sequencing artifact. A later analysis calculated a clonal expansion index for each public chain from normalized within-repertoire ranks of inferred template counts. A later analysis computed generation probabilities with a VDJ recombination model fitted to out-of-frame rearrangements, and checked the results against IGoR. Hypergeometric tests were used in a later analysis to score TCR-TCR, TCR-HLA and TCR-CMV co-occurrence, with a repertoire-size bias correction applied to the TCR pairs. A later analysis estimated false discovery rates by permuting HLA or CMV assignments 20 times. In a later analysis, co-occurring TCRs were grouped using DBSCAN, and TCRdist sequence similarity was added for clustering within HLA-allele-positive subsets. Co-occurrence clustering excluded repertoires with fewer than 30,000 or more than 120,000 public chains, plus five with anomalous nucleotide sharing. TCRdb mirrors the immuneACCESS table, restricted to in-frame sequences. Some clones are absent from its copies; in checked studies, under half trace to an unresolved V gene, and the reason for the others is unknown. V and J calls and clone size are those listed in that table; D and trimming were worked out from the DNA. This sample is represented by about 120,000 clones; around 76% of them were singletons. About 32% of the sample is taken by the ten largest.

The study at large found these results: A few of the identified cytomegalovirus-associated TCR beta chains were confirmed in vitro to be specific for cytomegalovirus antigens. The presence/absence analyses assumed that sequencing depth was roughly uniform across donors, and that assumption may not be true. Because counts were too low, roughly 17 rarely observed V segments, including chromosome 9 orphons, were left out of the earlier analysis of a few hundred of the donors. Assigning TCR associations to individual alleles was difficult when HLA alleles, especially DR and DQ, strongly co-occurred. Because some donors lacked HLA typing at each locus, the association tests relied only on the typed subset. Immune exposure information for the cohort was limited to CMV serostatus. Compared with the 666-donor mean, donors in an Asian-associated ancestry cluster had fewer N-insertions in productive TCRs, according to a later genetic analysis. The study gave a list of some 150 TCR beta chains associated with cytomegalovirus. Specific HLA alleles were associated with 15,000 to 20,000 TCR beta sequences at a false discovery rate of 0.05 in a later analysis. In a later analysis, several top co-occurrence clusters were reported to appear linked to parvovirus B19, influenza, CMV and Epstein-Barr virus. Some IMGT-functional V segments, including TRBV6-2 and TRBV6-3, could not be told apart with the 87-base-pair reads, so those segments were excluded. A further reported finding was that TCR beta sequences accurately predicted the HLA-A and HLA-B alleles for most subjects in the first cohort. The authors suggested that the approach could potentially be extended to other disease states and immunological phenotypes. In an earlier analysis of 587 of the donors, most TCR beta V segments were observed in productive rearrangements about 87% or about 30% of the time, broadly matching IMGT annotations. The sequencing pipeline was judged likely to have produced a cluster of highly shared sequence variants as a technical artifact. The classifier was reported to diagnose cytomegalovirus status with high specificity and sensitivity in both the original cohort and the validation cohort. Most CMV-associated TCR beta chains appeared to be HLA-restricted in a later analysis, and the HLA associations seemed to be driven largely by CMV exposure. In a later analysis, TCR association rates were found to vary across HLA loci, with the most associated TCRs seen for DRB1 alleles and the fewest for HLA-C alleles. While some public TCRs were present in many individuals, most TCR sequences turned up only very rarely across donors. This cohort had only TCR beta chains sequenced, and the lack of alpha or paired-chain data limited which features could be detected. A later analysis found that HLA-associated TCR beta chains were more clonally expanded and had lower generation probabilities than equally common non-associated chains. A later genetic analysis associated a missense DCLRE1C variant with V-gene and J-gene trimming of TCR beta chains, and an independent cohort replicated the association. Linkage disequilibrium might explain the correlated functional status among segregating V segments, but an unknown experimental factor could not be ruled out.

The specimen was PBMCs. The receptor was derived from a man in his sixties in good health and CMV-seropositive. Here the chain combines TRBV5-6 and TRBJ1-2, with 7 junctional bases fitting TRBD1. The sequenced DNA is TGTGCCAGCAGCGTCGACAGGGCTCGGGGCTACACCTTC. This codes for CASSVDRARGYTF.